These 10 T cell receptor beta chains came from one sample sequenced in a study of blood T cells in healthy people across ages. Next came a second PCR, run for about 7 to 12 cycles, which used a sample-barcoded 5' primer along with a J-beta primer mix. TCRdb reprocessed the 5' RACE reads via MiXCR and lists one record per CDR3 protein. The data contain a few hundred thousand distinct CDR3 sequences, roughly half of them singletons. The sample taken for sequencing was blood. These receptors were taken from a man aged 55 to 70 in good health.

The chain carries TRBV7-2 and TRBJ2-5; D is ambiguous. This CDR3 comprises 12 residues. The V and J ends lost 1 base and 5 bases respectively, with 5 bases between them. Germline assignment: CDR1 SGHTA and CDR2 FQGNSA. CDR3 DNA sequence: TGTGCCAGCAGCTTAGATTTGGAGACCCAGTACTTC. It encodes CASSLDLETQYF.

The chain has TRBV10-3 and TRBJ2-7; 10 bases match TRBD2. Germline V gene lookup returns CDR1 ENHRY and CDR2 SYGVKD. V was pared by 5 bases and J by 4 bases, with 17 bases of the junction left unmatched. The CDR3 runs to 18 residues. The CDR3 sequence: CAISKEPLTSGTSYEQYF. The CDR3 bases are TGTGCCATCAGTAAAGAACCCCTTACTAGCGGGACTTCATACGAGCAGTACTTC.

This clonotype was found a few times. The rearrangement joins TRBV11-1 to TRBJ2-5; 7 bases are shared with TRBD2. Per the germline V gene, CDR1 is SGHAT and CDR2 is FQDESV (reference sequence). The junction had 12 bases not matched to a gene; V was cut back by 7 bases and J by 4 bases. The CDR3 totals 15 residues. The CDR3 region is CASNPRSGVRETQYF. DNA for the CDR3: TGTGCCAGCAACCCCAGAAGCGGGGTTCGAGAGACCCAGTACTTC.

CDR3 DNA: TGTGCCAGCAGCTCCCAATTGGCCCAGTACTTC. Encoded protein: CASSSQLAQYF. V usage is TRBV7-6 and J usage is TRBJ2-4; the D is unclear. The CDR3 contains 11 residues. Germline-derived CDR1 and CDR2 are SGHVS and FNYEAQ. The germline V and J ends were trimmed by 4 bases and 13 bases, with 11 bases remaining between them.

This chain connects TRBV6-2 or TRBV6-3 to TRBJ2-7; TRBD1 matches 7 bases. Germline V CDR1 and CDR2: MNHEY, SVGEGT. This CDR3 has 14 residues. V gave up 5 bases and J gave up 1 base; unmatched junction bases: 5. The CDR3 sequence is CASSRTGDSYEQYF. CDR3 nucleotide sequence: TGTGCCAGCAGTCGTACAGGGGATTCCTACGAGCAGTACTTC.

This chain uses TRBV20-1 with TRBJ1-5; no definite D call. The CDR3 covers 14 residues. Trimming shortened V by 3 bases and J by 0 bases, and 9 bases separated the two germline ends. Looked up from germline, CDR1 is DFQATT and CDR2 is SNEGSKA (reference sequence). This CDR3 is CSARSPNSNQPQHF. CDR3 sequence (DNA): TGCAGTGCTAGGTCCCCCAATAGCAATCAGCCCCAGCATTTT.

The chain's CDR3 is CSVEVRPGLFF. CDR3 bases: TGCAGCGTTGAAGTTCGGCCGGGGTTGTTTTTT. V and J are TRBV29-1 and TRBJ1-4; D not resolved. Between the trimmed V and J ends, which lost 1 base and 15 bases, there was a span of 12 bases. This CDR3 contains 11 residues. Germline CDR1 SQVTM, CDR2 ANQGSEA.

This clonotype was recorded a few times. CDR3 sequence reads: CASSQQGDEQFF. CDR3 coding DNA: TGTGCCAGCAGCCAGCAGGGGGATGAGCAGTTCTTC. The chain combines TRBV7-2 with TRBJ2-1; 7 bases are shared with TRBD1. The germline CDR1 and CDR2 sequences are SGHTA and FQGNSA. The CDR3 has 12 residues. Germline trimming cut 5 bases from V and 8 bases from J; bases unmatched to any gene: 3.

V and J are TRBV20-1 and TRBJ2-1, with 13 bases identical to TRBD2. Germline V lookup: CDR1 DFQATT, CDR2 SNEGSKA (reference sequence). The V and J ends lost 5 bases and 0 bases, in that order; junction bases with no gene match: 7. There are 17 residues in the CDR3. CDR3 in amino acids: CSAPGTSGVSSYNEQFF. The CDR3 nucleotides read TGCAGTGCTCCCGGGACTAGCGGGGTCAGCTCCTACAATGAGCAGTTCTTC.

The chain recombines TRBV6-1 with TRBJ2-1; D gene uncertain. The V and J ends lost 6 bases and 4 bases respectively, with 4 bases between them. Germline loops: CDR1 MNHNS, CDR2 SASEGT. The CDR3 has 11 amino acids. In DNA, the CDR3 is TGTGCCAGCAGCACTTACAATGAGCAGTTCTTC. Residues: CASSTYNEQFF.